Below are 19 T cell receptor beta chains sequenced from a single sample in a study of cytomegalovirus exposure and HLA in healthy donors. The PCR had 60 Vbeta and 13 Jbeta primers. Generated by immunoSEQ multiplex PCR, the TCRdb table keeps only in-frame clones and is missing some. The table includes 150,000 to 180,000 clones, 75% detected once. The sample taken for sequencing was PBMCs. All receptors come from a man aged 18-30 years in good health and CMV-seronegative.

V gene TRBV18 combines with J gene TRBJ1-2; D remains unclear. V lost 2 bases, J lost 0 bases, and 10 bases lay in between. Germline CDR1 and CDR2: KGHSH and LQKENI. This CDR3 region has 15 residues. Here the CDR3 reads CASSPRQVTNYGYTF. DNA for the CDR3: TGTGCCAGCTCACCAAGGCAGGTTACTAACTATGGCTACACCTTC. The full variable domain, rest sourced from reference TRBV18 and TRBJ1-2, is NAGVMQNPRHLVRRRGQEARLRCSPMKGHSHVYWYRQLPEEGLKFMVYLQKENIIDESGMPKERFSAEFPKEGPSILRIQQVVRGDSAAYFCASSPRQVTNYGYTFGSGTRLTVV.

The chain uses TRBV6-5 and TRBJ1-4; 12 nucleotides align to TRBD1. From germline, CDR1 is MNHEY and CDR2 SVGAGI. The CDR3 totals 16 residues. V dropped 4 bases and J dropped 8; count of bases not matched to a gene: 8. Written as DNA, the CDR3 is TGTGCCAGCAGTTCCCACTATGGGACAGGGGGCGAAAAACTGTTTTTT. Amino acids: CASSSHYGTGGEKLFF.

This chain links TRBV7-8 with TRBJ2-7; D may be TRBD2 (5 bases). Trimming stripped 5 bases from V and 5 bases from J, with 19 bases between. This CDR3 region has 15 residues. Germline CDR1 and CDR2: SGHVS and FQNEAQ. The CDR3 is CASSPLRPGSHEQYF. CDR3 nucleotides: TGTGCCAGCAGCCCCCTTCGGCCGGGGTCCCACGAGCAGTACTTC.

This clone was seen a single time. The chain is built from TRBV7-2 and TRBJ2-1; the D gene is possibly TRBD2 (6 bases). The V end was cut by 5 bases, the J end by 6 bases, with 17 bases between. The CDR3 covers 15 residues. Germline V lookup: CDR1 SGHTA, CDR2 FQGNSA. The DNA of the CDR3 is TGTGCCAGCAGCCATCGAGCCCGGGACTTCAATGAGCAGTTCTTC. It codes for CASSHRARDFNEQFF.

The V gene is TRBV27, the J gene TRBJ1-1; 7 bases line up with TRBD1. The ends lost 0 bases at V and 1 base at J; junction bases unmatched: 5. CDR3 length: 16 residues. Germline assignment: CDR1 MNHEY and CDR2 SMNVEV (reference sequence). The CDR3 sequence is CASSLSPGQTNTEAFF. CDR3 DNA sequence: TGTGCCAGCAGTTTATCGCCGGGACAGACGAACACTGAAGCTTTCTTT.

The V and J genes are TRBV28 and TRBJ1-2, with 8 nucleotides matching TRBD1. The germline gives CDR1 MDHEN, CDR2 SYDVKM. V gave up 4 bases and J gave up 7 bases; unmatched junction bases: 8. The CDR3 has 14 amino acids. The chain's CDR3 is CASSWGAGGRGYTF. As DNA, the CDR3 is TGTGCCAGCAGTTGGGGGGCAGGGGGCCGTGGCTACACCTTC.

The CDR3 sequence is CASSEYIGDRDQETQYF. The CDR3, as DNA: TGTGCCAGCAGTGAATATATAGGGGACAGGGATCAAGAGACCCAGTACTTC. The chain joins TRBV25-1 to TRBJ2-5; 9 bases are a match to TRBD1. V trimming: 0 bases; J trimming: 2 bases; junction bases outside the gene matches: 7. The CDR3 contains 17 residues. The germline V gene has CDR1 MGHDK and CDR2 SYGVNS.

This chain links TRBV19 with TRBJ1-3; TRBD1 agrees at 7 bases. Trimming at V came to 5 bases and at J to 2 bases, leaving 9 bases not matched to a gene. CDR1 LNHDA and CDR2 SQIVND come from the germline V gene (reference sequence). The CDR3 is made up of 16 amino acids. Written as DNA, the CDR3 is TGTGCCAGTAGTCTCCAGAGGGGGCCTGCTGGAAACACCATATATTTT. Its protein product is CASSLQRGPAGNTIYF.

This chain uses TRBV7-2 with TRBJ2-7; 8 bases are shared with TRBD2. CDR1 is SGHTA and CDR2 is FQGNSA in the germline V gene. V gave up 1 base and J gave up 3 bases; unmatched junction bases: 14. The CDR3 is 18 residues long. CDR3 sequence: CASSLEPRGQAGVYEQYF. CDR3 in DNA: TGTGCCAGCAGCTTAGAGCCACGGGGGCAAGCGGGAGTCTACGAGCAGTACTTC.

This rearrangement joins TRBV7-2 to TRBJ2-3; TRBD2 matches 12 bases. This CDR3 is 19 amino acids long. Trimming took 5 bases from V and 0 from J; bases not matched to a gene: 12. From germline, CDR1 is SGHTA and CDR2 FQGNSA. CDR3 amino acids: CASSPPLAGGLGSTDTQYF. The CDR3 nucleotides are TGTGCCAGCAGCCCCCCGCTAGCGGGAGGGTTAGGTAGCACAGATACGCAGTATTTT. Based on the CDR3 plus reference TRBV7-2 and TRBJ2-3, the full variable domain is GAGVSQSPSNKVTEKGKDVELRCDPISGHTALYWYRQSLGQGLEFLIYFQGNSAPDKSGLPSDRFSAERTGGSVSTLTIQRTQQEDSAVYLCASSPPLAGGLGSTDTQYFGPGTRLTVL.

The J gene is TRBJ1-1, the V gene TRBV2, with a tentative D call TRBD1 (5 bases). The length of the CDR3 is 14 residues. The V end was cut by 6 bases, the J end by 0 bases, with 11 bases between. Germline V gene lookup returns CDR1 SNHLY and CDR2 FYNNEI. CDR3 nucleotide sequence: TGTGCCAGCAGCGAGAGACAGTTGAACACTGAAGCTTTCTTT. It encodes CASSERQLNTEAFF.

The chain carries TRBV10-1 and TRBJ2-2; 7 bases match TRBD1. The germline gives CDR1 WNHNN, CDR2 SYGVQD (reference sequence). The CDR3 has 14 residues. V was clipped by 8 bases and J by 0 bases; unmatched bases: 3. The DNA of the CDR3 is TGCGCCAGCGGGACAGCTTCGAACACCGGGGAGCTGTTTTTT. Translation: CASGTASNTGELFF.

The chain carries TRBV6-1 and TRBJ2-7; a weak D match, TRBD1 (5 bases). Germline CDR1 and CDR2: MNHNS and SASEGT. The CDR3 is 12 amino acids. V was pared by 5 bases and J by 3 bases, with 8 bases between. CDR3 coding DNA: TGTGCCAGCAGTAAAGACAGCTACGAGCAGTACTTC. Protein sequence: CASSKDSYEQYF.

The chain combines TRBV7-2 with TRBJ2-1; 10 bases agree with TRBD1. The length of the CDR3 is 15 residues. Germline-derived CDR1 and CDR2 are SGHTA and FQGNSA. V trimming: 2 bases; J trimming: 7 bases; junction bases outside the gene matches: 5. CDR3 sequence reads: CASSLLGTGVNEQFF. The CDR3 DNA reads TGTGCCAGCAGCTTACTCGGGACAGGGGTGAATGAGCAGTTCTTC. Full variable domain (missing parts from reference TRBV7-2 and TRBJ2-1): GAGVSQSPSNKVTEKGKDVELRCDPISGHTALYWYRQSLGQGLEFLIYFQGNSAPDKSGLPSDRFSAERTGGSVSTLTIQRTQQEDSAVYLCASSLLGTGVNEQFFGPGTRLTVL.

V gene TRBV5-1 combines with J gene TRBJ1-1, with 7 nucleotides matching TRBD1. The CDR3 totals 15 residues. V shed 4 bases and J 4 bases; nucleotides not matched to a gene: 10. The germline gives CDR1 SGHRS, CDR2 YFSETQ. The CDR3 DNA reads TGCGCCAGCAGCCCAACCGCAGGGGACAGCACTGAAGCTTTCTTT. Amino acid sequence: CASSPTAGDSTEAFF. Variable domain in full (rest from reference TRBV5-1 and TRBJ1-1): KAGVTQTPRYLIKTRGQQVTLSCSPISGHRSVSWYQQTPGQGLQFLFEYFSETQRNKGNFPGRFSGRQFSNSRSEMNVSTLELGDSALYLCASSPTAGDSTEAFFGQGTRLTVV.

The rearrangement joins TRBV5-6 to TRBJ2-7; possibly TRBD1 for D (8 bases). The V and J ends lost 4 bases and 2 bases respectively, with 19 bases between them. Germline loops: CDR1 SGHDT, CDR2 YYEEEE. The length of the CDR3 is 16 residues. The CDR3 spells CASSAMTGEGPYEQYF. The CDR3 coding sequence is TGTGCCAGCAGCGCCATGACAGGGGAGGGCCCCTACGAGCAGTACTTC.

On this clone itself: One junction end disagrees with the germline gene, perhaps due to a read error. This chain uses TRBV7-9 with TRBJ2-7, with 11 bases that match TRBD2. Germline CDR1 and CDR2: SEHNR and FQNEAQ (reference sequence). The CDR3 contains 15 residues. In nucleotides, the CDR3 is TGTTCCAGCTCCCAGGTAGCGGGAGGGCGGGGTGAGCAGTACTTC. Amino acid sequence: CSSSQVAGGRGEQYF.

The V gene is TRBV5-1, the J gene TRBJ1-1; D may be TRBD1 (6 bases). This CDR3 region has 16 residues. The V gene's germline CDR1 is SGHRS and CDR2 YFSETQ. Trimming left V 0 bases short and J 1 base short, with 13 bases between. The CDR3 DNA reads as TGCGCCAGCAGCTTGGCGGCGCAGGGGAGGAACACTGAAGCTTTCTTT. Its translation is CASSLAAQGRNTEAFF.

As for this clone: Germline and junction disagree at one end, which may indicate a read error. The chain carries TRBV27 and TRBJ2-3, with 9 bases identical to TRBD2. The CDR3 is 16 residues long. The germline V gene has CDR1 MNHEY and CDR2 SMNVEV (reference sequence). CDR3: CASSISSGDSTDAQYF. CDR3 coding DNA: TGTGCCAGCAGTATTTCTAGCGGGGATAGCACAGATGCGCAGTATTTT.